The 8 T cell receptor beta chains below were found in one sample sequenced in a study of T cell changes during pregnancy in multiple sclerosis. Clones were read by immunoSEQ multiplex PCR, and TCRdb kept only the in-frame ones, dropping some. The data hold 50,000 or so clones, with roughly 90% observed a single time. The sequenced sample was CD4+ T cells from peripheral blood mononuclear cells, obtained after pregnancy. These receptors all come from a female donor with multiple sclerosis, enrolled in a pregnancy study.

V usage is TRBV27 and J usage is TRBJ2-7; the D gene is possibly TRBD1 (5 bases). V dropped 3 bases and J dropped 4 bases, with 13 bases sitting between them. The CDR3 consists of 14 residues. The germline gives CDR1 MNHEY, CDR2 SMNVEV (reference sequence). The CDR3 here is CASSFKGRGYEQYF. Here the CDR3 DNA reads TGTGCCAGCAGTTTTAAGGGTAGGGGTTACGAGCAGTACTTC.

This sequence joins TRBV11-3 and TRBJ2-5; the match to TRBD2 covers 12 bases. Germline loops: CDR1 SGHNT, CDR2 YENEEA. The V gene end was trimmed by 6 bases and the J gene end by 1 base; junction bases not matched to a gene: 12. The CDR3 loop spans 18 amino acids. The CDR3: CASSPRPGLAGPQETQYF. The CDR3 region has the DNA TGTGCCAGCAGTCCCCGCCCAGGACTAGCGGGGCCCCAAGAGACCCAGTACTTC.

CDR3 DNA: TGTGCCAGCAGCTTGCCAAGACAAACTGAAGCTTTCTTT. It encodes CASSLPRQTEAFF. The genes are TRBV5-8 and TRBJ1-1; D unclear. Trimming shortened V by 1 base and J by 5 bases, and 9 bases separated the two germline ends. The length of the CDR3 is 13 residues. Germline lookup yields CDR1 SGHTS and CDR2 YDEGEE. The whole variable domain, filled in from reference TRBV5-8 and TRBJ1-1, reads EAGVTQSPTHLIKTRGQQATLRCSPISGHTSVYWYQQALGLGLQFLLWYDEGEERNRGNFPPRFSGRQFPNYSSELNVNALELEDSALYLCASSLPRQTEAFFGQGTRLTVV.

The chain combines TRBV18 with TRBJ1-6; TRBD1 matches 7 bases. CDR3 size: 16 residues. Trimming took 4 bases from V and 11 from J; bases not matched to a gene: 14. Germline CDR1 KGHSH, CDR2 LQKENI. CDR3 region: CASSRLSGTETAPLHF. CDR3 coding DNA: TGTGCCAGCTCACGTCTTTCCGGGACAGAAACGGCACCCCTCCACTTT.

The V call is TRBV14, the J call TRBJ2-7; 9 bases align to TRBD2. The germline gives CDR1 SGHDN, CDR2 FVKESK. This CDR3 comprises 15 residues. The ends lost 2 bases at V and 1 base at J; junction bases unmatched: 3. The CDR3 reads CASSQLLAGSYEQYF. The DNA for the CDR3 is TGTGCCAGCAGCCAACTCCTAGCGGGGTCCTACGAGCAGTACTTC.

This rearrangement joins TRBV11-2 to TRBJ2-3, with 7 positions matching TRBD2. The germline V gene encodes CDR1 SGHAT and CDR2 FQNNGV. The junction had 14 bases not matched to a gene; V was cut back by 5 bases and J by 9 bases. This CDR3 is 15 amino acids long. The CDR3 nucleotides are TGTGCCAGCAGCCTACTGTGGGCGGGAGAGGGGACGCAGTATTTT. This codes for CASSLLWAGEGTQYF.

The CDR3 is CASSINRALGSPLHF. Written as DNA, the CDR3 is TGTGCCAGTAGTATCAACAGGGCATTAGGCTCACCCCTCCACTTT. The V and J genes are TRBV19 and TRBJ1-6, with D tentatively TRBD1 (6 bases). CDR1 is LNHDA, CDR2 SQIVND, per germline (reference sequence). The CDR3 extends over 15 amino acids. Trimming took 3 bases from V and 10 from J, leaving 16 bases between them.

The chain recombines TRBV19 with TRBJ2-1; a weak D match, TRBD1 (6 bases). The length of the CDR3 is 15 residues. V lost 6 bases, J lost 2 bases, and 14 bases lay in between. Germline V CDR1 and CDR2: LNHDA, SQIVND (reference sequence). For the CDR3, the DNA is TGTGCCAGTAGGAGTGGACAGCGAACCTACAATGAGCAGTTCTTC. This encodes CASRSGQRTYNEQFF.